Below are 26 T cell receptor beta chains sequenced from a single sample in a study of blood T cell repertoires in COVID-19. Sequenced by immunoSEQ multiplex PCR; TCRdb stores in-frame clones only, minus some. Altogether some 250,000 clones are present, approximately 81% being singletons, with the ten largest covering around 3.2%. Sequenced material: peripheral blood. These receptors were obtained from a woman aged 18-35 years with acute or convalescent COVID-19.

This clone was counted only a few times. The genes are TRBV29-1 and TRBJ1-3, with D perhaps matching TRBD1 (5 bases). Germline CDR1 reads SQVTM; CDR2 reads ANQGSEA. The CDR3 has 12 amino acids. V dropped 4 bases and J dropped 4 bases, with 8 bases sitting between them. The CDR3 nucleotides are TGCAGCGTTGTTGGGGCGGGAAACACCATATATTTT. Translation: CSVVGAGNTIYF.

The chain uses TRBV6-5 and TRBJ1-2, with D possibly being TRBD1 (5 bases). This CDR3 is built from 14 residues. Trimming removed 2 bases from V and 5 bases from J, with 12 bases in between. Per germline, CDR1 MNHEY and CDR2 SVGAGI. Here the CDR3 reads CASSYDKGVYGYTF. The CDR3, as DNA: TGTGCCAGCAGTTACGATAAAGGGGTGTATGGCTACACCTTC.

This chain joins TRBV3-1 (or the pseudogene TRBV3-2) and TRBJ2-1; D not certain. Germline V lookup: CDR1 LGHDT, CDR2 YNNKEL (reference sequence). Trimming took 0 bases from V and 9 from J, leaving 15 bases between them. This CDR3 is built from 15 residues. The CDR3 loop reads CASSQEGHRVGEQFF. CDR3 in DNA: TGTGCCAGCAGCCAAGAGGGCCACCGCGTGGGTGAGCAGTTCTTC.

V usage is TRBV25-1 and J usage is TRBJ1-1; 7 positions agree with TRBD1. J was trimmed by 0 bases and V by 3 bases; bases with no gene match: 7. The CDR3 contains 16 residues. CDR1 is MGHDK, CDR2 SYGVNS, per germline. Written as DNA, the CDR3 is TGTGCCAGCAGTGATAACTCGGGACAGTTGAACACTGAAGCTTTCTTT. It translates to CASSDNSGQLNTEAFF.

The CDR3 loop is CASSWGPGNEQYF. In DNA, the CDR3 is TGTGCCAGCAGTTGGGGCCCTGGGAACGAGCAGTACTTC. This chain joins TRBV6-5 and TRBJ2-7, with D perhaps matching TRBD1 (5 bases). Trimming took off 4 bases at V and 5 bases at J, with 12 bases between the two ends. The CDR3 length is 13 residues. Looked up from germline, CDR1 is MNHEY and CDR2 is SVGAGI.

CDR3 sequence reads: CAWSPDRGQPYEQYF. In DNA form, the CDR3 reads TGTGCCTGGAGCCCGGACAGGGGCCAACCCTACGAGCAGTACTTC. The genes are TRBV30 and TRBJ2-7; TRBD1 matches at 9 bases. The CDR3 totals 15 residues. The germline V gene has CDR1 GTSNPN and CDR2 SVGIG (reference sequence). After removal of 3 bases from V and 2 bases from J, the junction contained 8 bases not matched to a gene.

The genes are TRBV5-8 and TRBJ1-5; TRBD1 is a possible D gene (5 bases). The germline V and J ends were trimmed by 4 bases and 5 bases, with 13 bases remaining between them. Germline V gene sequence: CDR1 SGHTS, CDR2 YDEGEE. The CDR3 has 14 residues. CDR3 bases: TGTGCCAGCAGCCCCCAGTGGGGGGATCAGCCCCAGCATTTT. It encodes CASSPQWGDQPQHF.

The chain carries TRBV5-1 and TRBJ2-1; D is unresolved. This CDR3 is 13 amino acids long. Germline CDR1 SGHRS, CDR2 YFSETQ. Deletions cut 0 bases from V and 8 bases from J, with 9 bases between. The CDR3 is CASSLARSHEQFF. CDR3 in DNA: TGCGCCAGCAGCTTGGCCCGTTCCCATGAGCAGTTCTTC.

The chain uses TRBV5-1 and TRBJ2-1, with 12 bases matching TRBD2. V shed 0 bases and J 7 bases; nucleotides not matched to a gene: 11. This CDR3 spans 18 amino acids. Germline V gene lookup returns CDR1 SGHRS and CDR2 YFSETQ. The CDR3 region has the DNA TGCGCCAGCAGCTTGGGGACTAGCGGGGTGGGGATAGGAAATGAGCAGTTCTTC. Residues: CASSLGTSGVGIGNEQFF.

The J gene is TRBJ2-7, the V gene TRBV19; 8 bases match TRBD2. Unmatched junction bases numbered 4, after V lost 0 bases and J lost 3 bases. CDR3 length equals 15 residues. From germline, CDR1 is LNHDA and CDR2 SQIVND (reference sequence). The CDR3 reads CASSIEGGRLYEQYF. The CDR3 region has the DNA TGTGCCAGTAGTATAGAAGGCGGGAGGCTCTACGAGCAGTACTTC.

The chain combines TRBV19 with TRBJ2-1, with TRBD1 as a possible D gene (6 bases). Between the trimmed V and J ends, which lost 7 bases and 0 bases, there was a span of 10 bases. CDR3 size: 14 residues. The V gene's germline CDR1 is LNHDA and CDR2 SQIVND (reference sequence). The CDR3 DNA sequence: TGTGCCAGTACCCGGGACACCTCCTACAATGAGCAGTTCTTC. Protein: CASTRDTSYNEQFF. Looking up the rest from reference TRBV19 and TRBJ2-1 gives the full variable domain: DGGITQSPKYLFRKEGQNVTLSCEQNLNHDAMYWYRQDPGQGLRLIYYSQIVNDFQKGDIAEGYSVSREKKESFPLTVTSAQKNPTAFYLCASTRDTSYNEQFFGPGTRLTVL.

The table lists this clone with a few counts. The rearrangement links TRBV4-1 to TRBJ2-3; D uncertain. V lost 3 bases and J lost 6, with 28 bases in between. Germline CDR1 MGHRA, CDR2 YSYEKL. The CDR3 length is 19 residues. CDR3: CASSHPGIAAIRGSDTQYF. The CDR3 DNA reads as TGCGCCAGCAGCCACCCCGGTATCGCGGCCATCAGAGGATCCGATACGCAGTATTTT.

The rearrangement uses TRBV3-1 (or the pseudogene TRBV3-2) and TRBJ2-5; D might be TRBD1 (6 bases). CDR3 size: 14 residues. Trimming left V 4 bases short and J 2 bases short, with 11 bases between. Germline V gene sequence: CDR1 LGHDT, CDR2 YNNKEL (reference sequence). The CDR3 sequence: CASSRYREQETQYF. DNA of the CDR3: TGTGCCAGCAGCCGGTACAGGGAACAAGAGACCCAGTACTTC.

This clone appeared a few times. The chain recombines TRBV5-1 with TRBJ1-2, with D possibly being TRBD1 (6 bases). Looked up from germline, CDR1 is SGHRS and CDR2 is YFSETQ. The CDR3 is 14 residues long. The V gene lost 4 bases and the J gene lost 1 base, with 11 bases spanning the gap. CDR3 bases: TGCGCCAGCAGCGAGACGGACAGTAACTATGGCTACACCTTC. Translation: CASSETDSNYGYTF.

The rearrangement joins TRBV5-1 to TRBJ2-5; unclear D gene. CDR3 length equals 14 residues. The germline gives CDR1 SGHRS, CDR2 YFSETQ. Deletions cut 0 bases from V and 7 bases from J, with 13 bases between. The CDR3 protein is CASSLGASRPTQYF. The CDR3 DNA reads as TGCGCCAGCAGCTTGGGCGCCTCTCGCCCGACCCAGTACTTC. The whole variable domain, filled in from reference TRBV5-1 and TRBJ2-5, reads KAGVTQTPRYLIKTRGQQVTLSCSPISGHRSVSWYQQTPGQGLQFLFEYFSETQRNKGNFPGRFSGRQFSNSRSEMNVSTLELGDSALYLCASSLGASRPTQYFGPGTRLLVL.

This clone was counted once. The chain employs TRBV19 and TRBJ2-1; the match to TRBD2 covers 9 bases. Germline V CDR1 and CDR2: LNHDA, SQIVND (reference sequence). This CDR3 has 15 amino acids. V lost 9 bases to trimming and J lost 9 bases; unmatched junction nucleotides: 15. The CDR3 nucleotides are TGTGCCAGCAAAAAGCGGGAGGACGGGTTTGGTGAGCAGTTCTTC. Amino acid sequence: CASKKREDGFGEQFF.

This clone was observed a single time. The J gene is TRBJ1-2, the V gene TRBV18; maybe TRBD1 (6 bases). Trimming cost V 4 bases and J 5 bases, with 11 bases left between them. This CDR3 is 13 amino acids long. CDR1 KGHSH and CDR2 LQKENI come from the germline V gene. CDR3 amino acids: CASSQDSSYGYTF. The CDR3 nucleotides read TGTGCCAGCTCACAGGACAGTTCTTATGGCTACACCTTC. Filled out from reference TRBV18 and TRBJ1-2, the complete variable domain reads NAGVMQNPRHLVRRRGQEARLRCSPMKGHSHVYWYRQLPEEGLKFMVYLQKENIIDESGMPKERFSAEFPKEGPSILRIQQVVRGDSAAYFCASSQDSSYGYTFGSGTRLTVV.

J is TRBJ2-1 and V is TRBV30, with TRBD2 matching 8 bases. V dropped 3 bases and J dropped 3; count of bases not matched to a gene: 1. The CDR3 has 13 amino acids. Germline values: CDR1 GTSNPN, CDR2 SVGIG (reference sequence). The CDR3 DNA follows: TGTGCCTGGAGAAGCGGGAGCTACAATGAGCAGTTCTTC. This encodes CAWRSGSYNEQFF.

This clone was observed once. The chain carries TRBV28 and TRBJ2-7; a possible D gene is TRBD1 (6 bases). Germline V gene data show CDR1 as MDHEN and CDR2 as SYDVKM. This CDR3 comprises 13 residues. V was pared by 4 bases and J by 10 bases, with 17 bases between. The CDR3 sequence is CASSSRVPGQQYF. The CDR3 DNA follows: TGTGCCAGCAGTTCCCGGGTTCCGGGACAACAGTACTTC.

This clone has only a few counts. The chain is built from TRBV5-4 and TRBJ2-7; 7 bases line up with TRBD1. From germline, CDR1 is SGHNT and CDR2 YYREEE (reference sequence). Trimming at V came to 0 bases and at J to 2 bases, leaving 5 bases not matched to a gene. CDR3 length: 15 amino acids. In DNA, the CDR3 is TGTGCCAGCAGCTTGGATTGGCAGGGGGCCTACGAGCAGTACTTC. It is translated as CASSLDWQGAYEQYF.

The V and J genes are TRBV29-1 and TRBJ1-4, with TRBD1 matching over 9 bases. This CDR3 spans 13 amino acids. Trimming at V came to 7 bases and at J to 7 bases, leaving 7 bases not matched to a gene. In germline, CDR1 is SQVTM, CDR2 ANQGSEA. The DNA for the CDR3 is TGCAGCGCCCAACAGGGGGCTGGTGAAAAACTGTTTTTT. This translates into CSAQQGAGEKLFF.

The CDR3 sequence: CASRRPSSGGMDSPLHF. CDR3 bases: TGTGCCAGCAGACGCCCGTCTTCAGGGGGTATGGATTCACCCCTCCACTTT. The V and J genes are TRBV28 and TRBJ1-6; 7 bases line up with TRBD1. Trimming removed 6 bases from V and 8 bases from J; junction bases left unmatched: 16. The CDR3 consists of 17 residues. Germline V gene lookup returns CDR1 MDHEN and CDR2 SYDVKM.

The chain couples TRBV29-1 to TRBJ2-1; 10 positions agree with TRBD2. Germline values: CDR1 SQVTM, CDR2 ANQGSEA. The CDR3 loop spans 14 amino acids. J was trimmed by 0 bases and V by 7 bases; bases with no gene match: 3. CDR3 amino acids: CSAQRGGSYNEQFF. CDR3 sequence (DNA): TGCAGCGCCCAGCGGGGGGGCTCCTACAATGAGCAGTTCTTC.

This clone appeared a few times. The rearrangement links TRBV7-9 to TRBJ1-1; D is unclear. Trimming pared 5 bases from V and 1 base from J, leaving 17 bases between. This CDR3 is built from 16 residues. Germline V gene sequence: CDR1 SEHNR, CDR2 FQNEAQ (reference sequence). The CDR3 sequence: CASSISYRAGNTEAFF. CDR3 DNA: TGTGCCAGCAGCATATCCTATAGGGCGGGGAACACTGAAGCTTTCTTT.

The V gene is TRBV28, the J gene TRBJ2-1, with D tentatively TRBD2 (5 bases). Trimming stripped 11 bases from V and 5 bases from J, with 16 bases between. Germline V CDR1 and CDR2: MDHEN, SYDVKM. The CDR3 has 13 residues. This CDR3 reads CAGKRRLNNEQFF. The DNA for the CDR3 is TGTGCCGGTAAGCGGCGGTTAAACAATGAGCAGTTCTTC. The entire variable domain, with the rest obtained from reference TRBV28 and TRBJ2-1, is as follows: DVKVTQSSRYLVKRTGEKVFLECVQDMDHENMFWYRQDPGLGLRLIYFSYDVKMKEKGDIPEGYSVSREKKERFSLILESASTNQTSMYLCAGKRRLNNEQFFGPGTRLTVL.

The genes are TRBV5-1 and TRBJ1-2; D is undetermined. V was pared by 4 bases and J by 6 bases, with 7 bases between. This CDR3 is 11 amino acids long. Germline V CDR1 and CDR2: SGHRS, YFSETQ. The chain's CDR3 is CASSTAHGYTF. The CDR3 nucleotides read TGCGCCAGCAGCACAGCACATGGCTACACCTTC.